These 12 T cell receptor beta chains share one sample of origin, sequenced in a study of shared clonotypes between healthy human individuals. Sequencing used immunoSEQ multiplex PCR; TCRdb keeps in-frame clones, though not all of them. The data show around 1.9 million clones, about 92% seen once. Naive CD8 populations comprised CD45RO-negative cells positively selected for CCR7, excluding terminally differentiated effector memory CD45RA+ cells. The sample consisted of naive CD8+ T cells from PBMCs. These receptors all come from a man aged 18 to 30 in good health. Some clones in this sample may be carry-over from other donors' samples.

This chain links TRBV27 with TRBJ2-7; TRBD1 agrees at 12 bases. Trimming took 5 bases from V and 6 from J; bases not matched to a gene: 11. Germline values: CDR1 MNHEY, CDR2 SMNVEV (reference sequence). This CDR3 contains 16 residues. In DNA, the CDR3 is TGTGCCAGCAGTGGACGCCGGGACAGGGGGCCTCGCGAGCAGTACTTC. It specifies CASSGRRDRGPREQYF.

Of note for this clone: This sample also contains other DNA sequences that code for the same CDR3. J is TRBJ1-3 and V is TRBV2; D gene uncertain. Germline CDR1 reads SNHLY; CDR2 reads FYNNEI. Trimming shortened V by 4 bases and J by 0 bases, and 7 bases separated the two germline ends. This CDR3 comprises 14 residues. The CDR3 spells CASSGYFSGNTIYF. The CDR3 DNA follows: TGTGCCAGCAGTGGGTACTTCTCTGGAAACACCATATATTTT. Full variable domain (rest looked up from reference TRBV2 and TRBJ1-3): EPEVTQTPSHQVTQMGQEVILRCVPISNHLYFYWYRQILGQKVEFLVSFYNNEISEKSEIFDDQFSVERPDGSNFTLKIRSTKLEDSAMYFCASSGYFSGNTIYFGEGSWLTVV.

This chain joins TRBV4-1 and TRBJ2-1; possible D gene TRBD2, 7 bases. CDR1 is MGHRA, CDR2 YSYEKL, per germline. The V end lost 1 base, the J end lost 4 bases, and 17 bases lay between the germline ends. The length of the CDR3 is 17 residues. CDR3 nucleotides: TGCGCCAGCAGCCAAGTAGGGGGGCGCGGGGGTTACAATGAGCAGTTCTTC. It is translated as CASSQVGGRGGYNEQFF.

This clone was recorded once. This rearrangement joins TRBV27 to TRBJ1-2; 7 bases map to TRBD1. The germline V gene encodes CDR1 MNHEY and CDR2 SMNVEV (reference sequence). The trim removed 6 bases at V and 8 bases at J, leaving 12 bases unmatched. The CDR3 runs to 14 residues. The CDR3 DNA reads TGTGCCAGCAGAGAAACAGGGGCGTCGTTGGGCTACACCTTC. Translated, it gives CASRETGASLGYTF.

This sequence joins TRBV11-2 and TRBJ2-1; D possibly corresponds to TRBD2 (6 bases). Germline loops: CDR1 SGHAT, CDR2 FQNNGV. This CDR3 has 14 residues. Trimming left V 6 bases short and J 2 bases short, with 11 bases between. The CDR3 protein is CASSPSVAYNEQFF. CDR3 DNA: TGTGCCAGCAGTCCTAGCGTTGCCTACAATGAGCAGTTCTTC.

The chain combines TRBV6-5 with TRBJ2-7; the D is unclear. The germline V gene has CDR1 MNHEY and CDR2 SVGAGI. Deletions cut 7 bases from V and 2 bases from J, with 12 bases between. CDR3 length equals 13 residues. This CDR3 is CASTPGETYEQYF. The DNA of the CDR3 is TGTGCCAGCACCCCAGGAGAGACCTACGAGCAGTACTTC.

The chain is built from TRBV27 and TRBJ1-2; weak D call: TRBD1 (5 bases). The length of the CDR3 is 14 residues. CDR1 and CDR2 from the germline V gene are MNHEY and SMNVEV (reference sequence). Between the trimmed V and J ends, which lost 5 bases and 6 bases, there was a span of 16 bases. Written as DNA, the CDR3 is TGTGCCAGCAGTGCGGTGGGACTGGGAGATGGCTACACCTTC. The encoded protein is CASSAVGLGDGYTF.

This chain uses TRBV2 with TRBJ2-3; D gene unclear. Germline V gene data show CDR1 as SNHLY and CDR2 as FYNNEI. Trimming stripped 1 base from V and 0 bases from J, with 8 bases between. This CDR3 region has 15 residues. For the CDR3, the DNA is TGTGCCAGCAGTGAAGGGCAGGCTAGCACAGATACGCAGTATTTT. It is translated as CASSEGQASTDTQYF.

The chain has TRBV7-9 and TRBJ2-3; D remains ambiguous. This CDR3 contains 15 residues. Trimming shortened V by 5 bases and J by 0 bases, and 12 bases separated the two germline ends. Per the germline V gene, CDR1 is SEHNR and CDR2 is FQNEAQ (reference sequence). The CDR3 coding sequence is TGTGCCAGCAGCCGTGTTGGCCAGAGCACAGATACGCAGTATTTT. Protein sequence: CASSRVGQSTDTQYF.

This clone was detected only a few times. The chain joins TRBV29-1 to TRBJ1-1; D call uncertain. V was cut by 6 bases and J by 1 base, with 15 bases left in between. The CDR3 spans 14 residues. The V gene's germline CDR1 is SQVTM and CDR2 ANQGSEA. This CDR3 is CSVDPFSGNTEAFF. CDR3 sequence (DNA): TGCAGCGTGGACCCCTTCTCGGGGAACACTGAAGCTTTCTTT. The full variable domain, rest sourced from reference TRBV29-1 and TRBJ1-1, is SAVISQKPSRDICQRGTSLTIQCQVDSQVTMMFWYRQQPGQSLTLIATANQGSEATYESGFVIDKFPISRPNLTFSTLTVSNMSPEDSSIYLCSVDPFSGNTEAFFGQGTRLTVV.

The CDR3 protein is CASSLYDRTYEQYF. CDR3 sequence (DNA): TGTGCCAGCAGCTTATATGACAGAACCTACGAGCAGTACTTC. The J gene is TRBJ2-7, the V gene TRBV7-6; perhaps TRBD1 as D (5 bases). Germline-derived CDR1 and CDR2 are SGHVS and FNYEAQ. CDR3 length: 14 residues. V was cut by 2 bases and J by 2 bases, with 10 bases left in between.

This chain links TRBV25-1 with TRBJ2-5, with TRBD1 matching over 9 bases. The tail of the sequence fits TRBJ2-7 better, so the J call may be wrong. This CDR3 contains 14 residues. Germline V CDR1 and CDR2: MGHDK, SYGVNS. The CDR3 loop is CASSPGQGPYEQYF. CDR3 sequence (DNA): TGTGCCAGCAGTCCGGGACAGGGACCCTACGAGCAGTACTTC.